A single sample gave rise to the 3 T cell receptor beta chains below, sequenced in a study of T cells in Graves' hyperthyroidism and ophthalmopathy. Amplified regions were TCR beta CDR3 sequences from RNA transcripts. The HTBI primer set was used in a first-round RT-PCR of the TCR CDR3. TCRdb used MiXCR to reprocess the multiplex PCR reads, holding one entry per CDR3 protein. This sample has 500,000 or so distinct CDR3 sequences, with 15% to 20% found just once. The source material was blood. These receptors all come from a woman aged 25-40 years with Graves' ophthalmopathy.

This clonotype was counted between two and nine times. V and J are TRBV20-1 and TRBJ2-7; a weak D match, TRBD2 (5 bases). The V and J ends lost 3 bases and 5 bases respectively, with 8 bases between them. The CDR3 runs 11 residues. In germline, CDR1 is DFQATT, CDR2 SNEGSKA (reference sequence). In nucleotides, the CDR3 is TGCAGTGCTAGCAACGGGGACGAGCAGTACTTC. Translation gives CSASNGDEQYF.

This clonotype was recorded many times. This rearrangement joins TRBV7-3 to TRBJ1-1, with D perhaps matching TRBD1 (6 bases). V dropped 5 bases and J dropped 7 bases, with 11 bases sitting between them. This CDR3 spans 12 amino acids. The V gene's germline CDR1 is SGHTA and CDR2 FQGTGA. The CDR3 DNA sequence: TGTGCCAGCAGCCCGGGGGGCGGTGAAGCTTTCTTT. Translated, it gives CASSPGGGEAFF.

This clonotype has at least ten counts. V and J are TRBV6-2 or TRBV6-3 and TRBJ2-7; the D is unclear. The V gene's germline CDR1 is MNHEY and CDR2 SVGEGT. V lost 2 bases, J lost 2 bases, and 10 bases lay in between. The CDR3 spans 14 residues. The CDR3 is CASSYGPLAYEQYF. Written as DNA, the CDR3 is TGTGCCAGCAGTTACGGTCCGCTAGCCTACGAGCAGTACTTC.